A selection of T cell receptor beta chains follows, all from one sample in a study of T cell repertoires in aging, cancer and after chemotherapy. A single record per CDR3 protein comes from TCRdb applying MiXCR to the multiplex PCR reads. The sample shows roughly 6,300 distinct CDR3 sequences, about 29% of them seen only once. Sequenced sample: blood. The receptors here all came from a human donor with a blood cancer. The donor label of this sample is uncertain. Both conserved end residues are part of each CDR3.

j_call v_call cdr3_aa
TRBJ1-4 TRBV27 CASSVGQGARKLFF
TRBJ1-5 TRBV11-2 CASSLQGGQPQHF
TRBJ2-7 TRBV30 CAWREAGGRTILRKQYF
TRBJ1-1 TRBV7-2 CASSWARNTEAFF
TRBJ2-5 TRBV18 CASSPRQGTASQETQYF
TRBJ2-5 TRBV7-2 CASSLVGGTKGETQYF
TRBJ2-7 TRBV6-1 CASSPKTGMTGEQYF
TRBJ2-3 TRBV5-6 CASRQGLAGAGGNTQYF
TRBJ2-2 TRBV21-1 CASSQTPTGRLRDTGELFF
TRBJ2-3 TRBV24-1 CATSRGTGTDTQYF
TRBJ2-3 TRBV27 CASQGLNTDTQYF
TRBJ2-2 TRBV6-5 CATPHRESETGELFF
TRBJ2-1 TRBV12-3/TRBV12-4 CASTLEVSYNEQFF
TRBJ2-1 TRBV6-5 CASITRTSGGDEQFF
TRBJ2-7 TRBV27 CASSLLAGGAYEQYF